Presented here are 30 T cell receptor beta chains from one specimen sequenced in a study of regulatory T cells in long-lasting Graves disease. Construction of the TCR beta libraries employed iRepertoire HTBI primers in conjunction with Arm-PCR of CDR3 regions. TCRdb redid the calling of the multiplex PCR reads with MiXCR, one entry per CDR3 protein. The top ten hold over 7.5% of the sample, which has around 450,000 distinct CDR3 sequences, over 12% seen once. Described time point: newly diagnosed GD, antithyroid drugs for less than 3 months. RNA from PBMCs was the source of the TCR library. These data were also reused for a study on T cells in Graves' hyperthyroidism and ophthalmopathy.

The material was peripheral blood mononuclear cells (PBMCs), obtained at new diagnosis, from a patient treated with antithyroid drugs. These receptors originate from a woman aged 40-49 years with Graves disease.

This clonotype was counted a few times. The V gene is TRBV15, the J gene TRBJ2-1; TRBD2 agrees at 7 bases. V lost 0 bases and J lost 5; bases outside the gene matches: 7. The CDR3 sequence is 16 residues long. Germline loops: CDR1 LNHNV, CDR2 YYDKDF (reference sequence). DNA of the CDR3: TGTGCCACCAGCAGAGATAGGGGTAGCGGGCACAATGAGCAGTTCTTC. Translating gives CATSRDRGSGHNEQFF. Variable domain in full (rest from reference TRBV15 and TRBJ2-1): DAMVIQNPRYQVTQFGKPVTLSCSQTLNHNVMYWYQQKSSQAPKLLFHYYDKDFNNEADTPDNFQSRRPNTSFCFLDIRSPGLGDTAMYLCATSRDRGSGHNEQFFGPGTRLTVL.

The chain carries TRBV5-1 and TRBJ1-5; 7 bases match TRBD1. V dropped 4 bases and J dropped 6; count of bases not matched to a gene: 13. CDR3 length: 16 residues. Germline loops: CDR1 SGHRS, CDR2 YFSETQ. CDR3 DNA sequence: TGCGCCAGCAGCCAAGAGGCGACAGGGAGGGCTCAGCCCCAGCATTTT. This gives the protein CASSQEATGRAQPQHF.

For this clonotype: One end of the junction is discordant with germline, which a read error may explain. The J gene is TRBJ2-7, the V gene TRBV13, with D possibly being TRBD1 or TRBD2 (6 bases each). The CDR3 totals 15 residues. The germline V gene has CDR1 PRHDT and CDR2 FYEKMQ (reference sequence). CDR3 sequence: CASSFRPGLGAQHYF. In nucleotides, the CDR3 is TGTGCCAGCAGCTTCAGGCCGGGACTGGGGGCACAGCACTACTTC.

V is TRBV20-1 and J is TRBJ1-5; 8 bases line up with TRBD1. The J call may be faulty, since TRBJ2-3 better matches the DNA end. The germline V gene has CDR1 DFQATT and CDR2 SNEGSKA (reference sequence). There are 15 residues in the CDR3. The CDR3 DNA reads as TGCAGTGCTAGAGCCCATGGACAGGGCAATCAGCCCCAGTATTTT. It yields the protein CSARAHGQGNQPQYF.

The rearrangement links TRBV5-6 to TRBJ2-7, with D perhaps assigned TRBD1 or TRBD2 (6 bases each). CDR1 is SGHDT and CDR2 is YYEEEE in the germline V gene. CDR3 length: 16 amino acids. Trimming took 3 bases from V and 2 from J, leaving 18 bases between them. The CDR3 region has the DNA TGTGCCAGCAGCTATGGAGGGCCAGGGGTACCCTACGAGCAGTACTTC. It translates to CASSYGGPGVPYEQYF.

This clonotype has only one observation. Possible read error: a much larger clone is one base away. The CDR3 nucleotides are TGCAGTGCAAAGCCTAGCGAGAGCACAGATACGCAGTATTTT. Residues: CSAKPSESTDTQYF. The V call is TRBV20-1, the J call TRBJ2-3, with D maybe TRBD2 (6 bases). Trimming took off 6 bases at V and 0 bases at J, with 13 bases between the two ends. This CDR3 is built from 14 residues. CDR1 is DFQATT and CDR2 is SNEGSKA in the germline V gene (reference sequence).

Ten or more counts support this clonotype. V is TRBV7-2 and J is TRBJ1-2, with D tentatively TRBD1 (5 bases). Germline V gene data show CDR1 as SGHTA and CDR2 as FQGNSA. The V end was cut by 2 bases, the J end by 2 bases, with 12 bases between. This CDR3 has 15 amino acids. CDR3 loop: CASSLPGSANYGYTF. The CDR3 coding sequence is TGTGCCAGCAGCTTACCAGGGTCCGCCAACTATGGCTACACCTTC.

Many counts were recorded for this clonotype. V gene TRBV28 combines with J gene TRBJ2-3; D remains ambiguous. CDR1 MDHEN and CDR2 SYDVKM come from the germline V gene. V dropped 3 bases and J dropped 1 base, with 20 bases sitting between them. CDR3 length: 18 amino acids. The CDR3: CASSLGLKGFRGTDTQYF. CDR3 nucleotide sequence: TGTGCCAGCAGTTTGGGTCTTAAGGGTTTTAGAGGCACAGATACGCAGTATTTT.

This clonotype has ten or more counts. This rearrangement joins TRBV13 to TRBJ2-1; D is ambiguous. Germline V lookup: CDR1 PRHDT, CDR2 FYEKMQ (reference sequence). Trimming cost V 5 bases and J 6 bases, with 14 bases left between them. This CDR3 spans 14 amino acids. Here the CDR3 reads CASSPIVGLNEQFF. The DNA for the CDR3 is TGTGCCAGCAGCCCCATCGTAGGGCTCAATGAGCAGTTCTTC.

This clonotype has at least ten counts. The chain carries TRBV20-1 and TRBJ2-3, with a weak D call TRBD1 (5 bases). CDR1 is DFQATT and CDR2 is SNEGSKA in the germline V gene (reference sequence). Trimming took off 0 bases at V and 1 base at J, with 8 bases between the two ends. The CDR3 is 14 amino acids. CDR3 bases: TGCAGTGCTAGAGATGGCAGGGGCACAGATACGCAGTATTTT. Translated, it gives CSARDGRGTDTQYF.

This clonotype was counted a few times. The chain recombines TRBV5-1 with TRBJ2-1, with TRBD2 matching 8 bases. CDR1 and CDR2 from the germline V gene are SGHRS and YFSETQ. This CDR3 spans 16 amino acids. J gave up 5 bases and V 3 bases, and 10 bases lay outside the gene matches. The CDR3: CASSWAASGLDNEQFF. The DNA of the CDR3 is TGCGCCAGCAGCTGGGCCGCTAGCGGGCTCGACAATGAGCAGTTCTTC.

The V call is TRBV5-4, the J call TRBJ2-7; D is unclear. V dropped 0 bases and J dropped 3 bases, with 13 bases sitting between them. CDR3 length: 15 amino acids. The germline gives CDR1 SGHNT, CDR2 YYREEE (reference sequence). The CDR3 DNA sequence: TGTGCCAGCAGCTTGGGACAAGAGGATGGCTACGAGCAGTACTTC. Translation gives CASSLGQEDGYEQYF. Full variable domain (outside the CDR3, taken from reference TRBV5-4 and TRBJ2-7): ETGVTQSPTHLIKTRGQQVTLRCSSQSGHNTVSWYQQALGQGPQFIFQYYREEENGRGNFPPRFSGLQFPNYSSELNVNALELDDSALYLCASSLGQEDGYEQYFGPGTRLTVT.

In the case of this clonotype: A much bigger clone sits one base away, suggesting this may be a read error. V and J are TRBV5-4 and TRBJ2-3; possibly TRBD2 for D (5 bases). Germline-derived CDR1 and CDR2 are SGHNT and YYREEE (reference sequence). This CDR3 has 15 amino acids. CDR3 bases: TGCGCCAGCAGCCCGACACTAGGGAGCGCAGATACGCAGTATTTT. Its protein is CASSPTLGSADTQYF.

This clonotype was seen ten or more times. The rearrangement uses TRBV7-2 and TRBJ2-1; 10 bases are a match to TRBD2. V was pared by 1 base and J by 4 bases, with 7 bases of the junction left unmatched. Germline values: CDR1 SGHTA, CDR2 FQGNSA. This CDR3 comprises 17 residues. The CDR3 nucleotides read TGTGCCAGCAGCTTAGAGGGTAGCGGGAGGTTATACAATGAGCAGTTCTTC. Translation: CASSLEGSGRLYNEQFF.

The table lists this clonotype with a count of one. Given a far larger clone just one base away, this is likely a sequencing read error. This CDR3 is CASSLFSANGQFF. The CDR3 region has the DNA TGTGCCAGCAGCTTATTTAGTGCCAATGGGCAGTTCTTC. The rearrangement joins TRBV11-2 to TRBJ2-5; no definite D call. The J call is uncertain, as TRBJ2-1 better fits the DNA end. The CDR3 spans 13 residues. Per the germline V gene, CDR1 is SGHAT and CDR2 is FQNNGV.

This clonotype was detected many times. The chain uses TRBV6-5 and TRBJ2-2; D gene unclear. The germline V gene encodes CDR1 MNHEY and CDR2 SVGAGI. The CDR3 sequence is 13 residues long. The V end was cut by 0 bases, the J end by 6 bases, with 5 bases between. CDR3 in amino acids: CASSYSIAGELFF. CDR3 in DNA: TGTGCCAGCAGTTACTCAATTGCCGGGGAGCTGTTTTTT.

This clonotype was observed many times. This chain uses TRBV11-2 with TRBJ2-5, with D possibly called TRBD1 or TRBD2 (6 bases each). The CDR3 consists of 15 residues. Germline CDR1 SGHAT, CDR2 FQNNGV. Trimming shortened V by 1 base and J by 1 base, and 10 bases separated the two germline ends. CDR3 residues: CASSLGGGSQETQYF. CDR3 sequence (DNA): TGTGCCAGCAGCTTAGGAGGGGGGTCCCAAGAGACCCAGTACTTC.

A word on this clonotype: A far larger clone is one nucleotide away, so this likely arose from a read error. The chain employs TRBV5-5 and TRBJ2-3; TRBD2 matches 12 bases. The CDR3 contains 15 residues. Germline CDR1 and CDR2: SGHKS and YYEKEE (reference sequence). The ends lost 2 bases at V and 8 bases at J; junction bases unmatched: 6. The DNA for the CDR3 is TGTGCCAGCAGCTTAGGTCTAGCGGGGGGGAGTACGCAGTATTTT. It yields the protein CASSLGLAGGSTQYF.

In this sample, this clonotype turned up a few times. The genes are TRBV7-8 and TRBJ1-2, with D unresolved. Per germline, CDR1 SGHVS and CDR2 FQNEAQ. CDR3 length: 14 amino acids. Trimming left V 0 bases short and J 4 bases short, with 9 bases between. The CDR3 bases are TGTGCCAGCAGCTTAGCGGGCAAAGGCTATGGCTACACCTTC. It specifies CASSLAGKGYGYTF.

This clonotype was recorded many times. One end of the junction varies from germline; a read error may be responsible. The rearrangement joins TRBV12-3 or TRBV12-4 to TRBJ2-1, with unresolved D. The CDR3 extends over 13 amino acids. The DNA of the CDR3 is TGTGCCAGCAGTTTCGGATACTACAGTGAGCAGTTCTTC. It is translated as CASSFGYYSEQFF.

The chain couples TRBV6-5 to TRBJ2-1; 7 bases fit TRBD1. Looked up from germline, CDR1 is MNHEY and CDR2 is SVGAGI. The CDR3 is made up of 14 amino acids. Trimming cost V 2 bases and J 4 bases; bases outside gene matches: 2. The CDR3 here is CASSYQGDYNEQFF. The CDR3 DNA reads as TGTGCCAGCAGTTACCAGGGGGATTACAATGAGCAGTTCTTC.

This clonotype was observed a handful of times. The V and J genes are TRBV4-2 and TRBJ2-2, with 7 bases that match TRBD1. There are 16 residues in the CDR3. Germline V gene lookup returns CDR1 LGHNA and CDR2 YNFKEQ. V trimming: 0 bases; J trimming: 7 bases; junction bases outside the gene matches: 8. The DNA of the CDR3 is TGTGCCAGCAGCCAAGATCCCGACAGGGAGTTCGGGGAGCTGTTTTTT. Translating it yields CASSQDPDREFGELFF.

This clonotype was counted at least ten times. This chain connects TRBV10-2 to TRBJ2-1; D uncertain. The V gene's germline CDR1 is WSHSY and CDR2 SAAADI. This CDR3 spans 14 amino acids. Trimming removed 3 bases at V and 10 bases at J, with 16 bases between. The CDR3 here is CASSDVHSAGEQFF. For the CDR3, the DNA is TGCGCCAGCAGTGACGTACACTCGGCTGGGGAGCAGTTCTTC.

This clonotype was counted between two and nine times. The gene calls are TRBV6-9 and TRBJ2-2, with 8 bases lining up with TRBD1. This CDR3 has 19 amino acids. Germline V lookup: CDR1 MNHGY, CDR2 SVAAGI. Trimming removed 3 bases from V and 7 bases from J; junction bases left unmatched: 19. In DNA form, the CDR3 reads TGTGCCAGCAGTTACACTCTCCGACAGGGGACAGGCCTCGGCGGGGAGCTGTTTTTT. Translation gives CASSYTLRQGTGLGGELFF.

This clonotype was seen only a few times. The chain is built from TRBV19 and TRBJ1-5, with a weak D call TRBD1 (5 bases). This CDR3 is 16 amino acids long. Per germline, CDR1 LNHDA and CDR2 SQIVND (reference sequence). The V gene lost 4 bases and the J gene lost 5 bases, with 18 bases spanning the gap. The DNA for the CDR3 is TGTGCCAGTAGTACGACGGGACGAAGGAGCGATCAGCCCCAGCATTTT. Translating it yields CASSTTGRRSDQPQHF.

This sequence joins TRBV11-2 and TRBJ1-4; D is unresolved. Trimming shortened V by 9 bases and J by 6 bases, and 11 bases separated the two germline ends. The CDR3 is 12 amino acids. Germline V gene data show CDR1 as SGHAT and CDR2 as FQNNGV. CDR3 sequence (DNA): TGTGCCAGTAGCCGGGAGTATGAAAAACTGTTTTTT. The encoded protein is CASSREYEKLFF.

The sample holds many counts of this clonotype. The CDR3 loop is CASSVEAGNQPQHF. DNA of the CDR3: TGTGCCAGCAGCGTAGAAGCAGGCAATCAGCCCCAGCATTTT. The chain recombines TRBV9 with TRBJ1-5; D unclear. Trimming took off 0 bases at V and 2 bases at J, with 6 bases between the two ends. The CDR3 has 14 residues. Per the germline V gene, CDR1 is SGDLS and CDR2 is YYNGEE.

This clonotype was counted many times. The chain carries TRBV20-1 and TRBJ2-3; D possibly corresponds to TRBD1 (6 bases). The CDR3 runs 13 residues. The germline V gene encodes CDR1 DFQATT and CDR2 SNEGSKA (reference sequence). V lost 4 bases, J lost 4 bases, and 12 bases lay in between. For the CDR3, the DNA is TGCAGTGCTACACGAAAGGGGGCAGATACGCAGTATTTT. This encodes CSATRKGADTQYF.

This clonotype was counted once. This chain links TRBV6-1 with TRBJ2-7; 7 bases match TRBD1. Germline V lookup: CDR1 MNHNS, CDR2 SASEGT. This CDR3 has 14 amino acids. J gave up 3 bases and V 6 bases, and 8 bases lay outside the gene matches. CDR3 sequence reads: CASSPEGAVYEQYF. DNA for the CDR3: TGTGCCAGCAGCCCTGAGGGGGCTGTCTACGAGCAGTACTTC.

A remark on this clonotype: This could be a read error, since a much larger clone is one nucleotide away. This chain joins TRBV12-3 or TRBV12-4 and TRBJ2-5; perhaps TRBD1 as D (5 bases). Deletions cut 4 bases from V and 3 bases from J, with 12 bases between. The CDR3 covers 14 residues. The chain's CDR3 is CASSSQDTEETQYF. The CDR3 DNA is TGTGCCAGCAGTTCCCAGGACACGGAAGAGACCCAGTACTTC.